A selection of T cell receptor beta chains follows, all from one sample in a study of a mutant IDH1 vaccine in newly diagnosed glioma. Libraries were prepared by immunoSEQ multiplex PCR; TCRdb keeps only in-frame clonotypes and omits some of them. Altogether roughly 130,000 clones are present, 80% being singletons, with the ten largest covering around 5.5%. These receptors have no known antigen. The sequenced sample was PBMCs, obtained from a glioma patient whose treatment included an IDH1 peptide vaccine. These TCRs come from a man aged 40-49 years with glioma. Each CDR3 is given without its conserved first and last residue. A D gene is named only where the DNA matches it firmly. Clone size is given for some rows only: seen once, a few or many times, or a class if the clone is expanded.

CDR3	length	V	J	D	size
ASSPLAGLEAF	11	TRBV18	TRBJ1-1	-	-
ASRESADTQY	10	TRBV6-1	TRBJ2-3	-	-
ASSLNGQQETQY	12	TRBV7-2	TRBJ2-5	-	-
ASSPATGKGYGYT	13	TRBV5-1	TRBJ1-2	TRBD1	-
ASSQDMERYTDTQY	14	TRBV4-1	TRBJ2-3	-	-
ASSRGGGAYEQY	12	TRBV7-2	TRBJ2-7	-	-
ASSPAGSFPKNIQY	14	TRBV7-8	TRBJ2-4	-	-
ASSLAAGGLETQY	13	TRBV7-9	TRBJ2-5	TRBD2	-
ASSRQDRATDTQY	13	TRBV4-3	TRBJ2-3	TRBD1	-
ASRATSGTYEQY	12	TRBV2	TRBJ2-7	TRBD2	-
ASSPRPGGTGDKETQY	16	TRBV7-2	TRBJ2-5	TRBD2	-
ASSLRPTGPGGTEAF	15	TRBV5-1	TRBJ1-1	TRBD1	-
ASSSSGAGRGETQY	14	TRBV7-6	TRBJ2-5	TRBD2	-
ASSYSGQGNGYT	12	TRBV6-5	TRBJ1-2	TRBD1	-
ASSLAPSGGSYEQY	14	TRBV7-8	TRBJ2-7	TRBD2	few
ASSIPGVYGYT	11	TRBV19	TRBJ1-2	-	-
ASSQGDSYEQY	11	TRBV4-1	TRBJ2-7	-	-
ASTVIAGKRADTQY	14	TRBV28	TRBJ2-3	TRBD2	-
AISEGRDRLKNIQY	14	TRBV10-3	TRBJ2-4	-	-
ASSFPLSGTAYEQY	14	TRBV5-6	TRBJ2-7	TRBD1	-
ATSRVSGLGAETQY	14	TRBV15	TRBJ2-5	-	-
ASSISQRIVNTEAF	14	TRBV19	TRBJ1-1	-	-
ASSRGTDQPQH	11	TRBV4-3	TRBJ1-5	-	-
ASSEVTAPNTEAF	13	TRBV6-1	TRBJ1-1	-	-
ASTTVGHIDPNNEQF	15	TRBV7-9	TRBJ2-1	-	-
ASAREGVGYNEQF	13	TRBV27	TRBJ2-1	-	-
ATSRTWGNQPQH	12	TRBV15	TRBJ1-5	-	-
ASSYVGLTEPSYT	13	TRBV6-5	TRBJ1-2	-	-
ASSVDGDRVYEQY	13	TRBV9	TRBJ2-7	TRBD1	-
SVVDRGTYEQY	11	TRBV29-1	TRBJ2-7	-	-
ASSYRGKGTDTQY	13	TRBV6-5	TRBJ2-3	-	once
ASRLAAGGRYEQY	13	TRBV12-2	TRBJ2-7	-	-
ASSLAGVGETQY	12	TRBV5-1	TRBJ2-5	TRBD2	-
ASSSRARESSGYT	13	TRBV19	TRBJ1-2	-	-
ASSQGGRSGNTIY	13	TRBV4-2	TRBJ1-3	-	-